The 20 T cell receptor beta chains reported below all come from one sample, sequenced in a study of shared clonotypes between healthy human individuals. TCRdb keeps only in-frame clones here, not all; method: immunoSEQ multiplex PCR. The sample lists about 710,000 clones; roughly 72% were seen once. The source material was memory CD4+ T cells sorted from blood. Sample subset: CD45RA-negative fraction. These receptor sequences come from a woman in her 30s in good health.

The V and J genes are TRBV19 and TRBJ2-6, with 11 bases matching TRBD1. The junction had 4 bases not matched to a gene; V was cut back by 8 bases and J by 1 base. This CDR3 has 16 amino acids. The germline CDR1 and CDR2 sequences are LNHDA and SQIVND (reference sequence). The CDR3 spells CASGTGGVSGANVLTF. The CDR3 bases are TGTGCCAGTGGGACAGGGGGGGTTTCTGGGGCCAACGTCCTGACTTTC.

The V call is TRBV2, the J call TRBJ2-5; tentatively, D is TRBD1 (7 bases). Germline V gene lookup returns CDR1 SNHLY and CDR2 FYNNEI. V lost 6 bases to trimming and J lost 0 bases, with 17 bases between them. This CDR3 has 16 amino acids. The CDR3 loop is CASRTGIAVYQETQYF. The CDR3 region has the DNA TGTGCCAGCAGGACAGGGATAGCGGTGTACCAAGAGACCCAGTACTTC.

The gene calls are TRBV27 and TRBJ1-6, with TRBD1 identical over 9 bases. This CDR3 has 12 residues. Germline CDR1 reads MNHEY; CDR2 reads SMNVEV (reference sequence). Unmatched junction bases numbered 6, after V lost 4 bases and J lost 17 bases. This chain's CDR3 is CASSSWDRAIHF. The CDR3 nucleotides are TGTGCCAGCAGTTCCTGGGACAGGGCGATCCACTTT.

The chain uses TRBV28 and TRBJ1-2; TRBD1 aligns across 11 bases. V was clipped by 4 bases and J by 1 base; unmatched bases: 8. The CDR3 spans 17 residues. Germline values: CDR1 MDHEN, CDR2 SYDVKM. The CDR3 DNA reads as TGTGCCAGCAGTTCCGACTCGGGACAGGGGGGTAACTATGGCTACACCTTC. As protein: CASSSDSGQGGNYGYTF.

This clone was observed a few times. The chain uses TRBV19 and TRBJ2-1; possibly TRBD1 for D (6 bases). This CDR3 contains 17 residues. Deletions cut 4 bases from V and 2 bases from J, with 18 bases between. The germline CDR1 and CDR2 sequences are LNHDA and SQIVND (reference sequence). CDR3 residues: CASSKGVGAGTYNEQFF. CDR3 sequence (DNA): TGTGCCAGTAGTAAGGGGGTCGGGGCTGGTACCTACAATGAGCAGTTCTTC.

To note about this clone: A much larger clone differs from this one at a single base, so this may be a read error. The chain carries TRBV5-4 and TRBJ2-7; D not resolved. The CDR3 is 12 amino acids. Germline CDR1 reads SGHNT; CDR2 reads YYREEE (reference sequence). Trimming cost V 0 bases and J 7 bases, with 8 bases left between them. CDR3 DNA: TGTGCCAGCAGCTTGGACTTCTGGGAGCAGTACTTC. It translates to CASSLDFWEQYF.

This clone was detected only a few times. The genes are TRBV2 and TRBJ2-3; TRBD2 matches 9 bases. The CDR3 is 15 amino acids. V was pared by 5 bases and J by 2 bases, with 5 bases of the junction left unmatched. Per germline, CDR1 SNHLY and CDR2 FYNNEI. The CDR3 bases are TGTGCCAGCAGTTGGACTAGCGTGTCCACAGATACGCAGTATTTT. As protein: CASSWTSVSTDTQYF.

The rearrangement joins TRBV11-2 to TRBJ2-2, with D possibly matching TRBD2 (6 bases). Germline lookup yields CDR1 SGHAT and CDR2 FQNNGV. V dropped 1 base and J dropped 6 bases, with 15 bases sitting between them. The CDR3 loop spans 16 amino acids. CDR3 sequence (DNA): TGTGCCAGCAGCTTAGCGGCACTAGCTATGGCCGGGGAGCTGTTTTTT. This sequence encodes CASSLAALAMAGELFF.

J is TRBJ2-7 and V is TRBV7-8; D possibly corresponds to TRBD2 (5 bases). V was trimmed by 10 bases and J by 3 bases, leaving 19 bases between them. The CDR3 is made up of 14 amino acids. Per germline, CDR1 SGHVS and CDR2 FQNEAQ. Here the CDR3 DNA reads TGTGCCACCGCGCCTGGGCGGGTTCACTACGAGCAGTACTTC. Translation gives CATAPGRVHYEQYF.

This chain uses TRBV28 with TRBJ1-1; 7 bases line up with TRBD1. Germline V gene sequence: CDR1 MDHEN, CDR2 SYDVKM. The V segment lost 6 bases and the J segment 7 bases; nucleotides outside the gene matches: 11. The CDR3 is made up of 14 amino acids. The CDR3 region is CASSLPGQRVEAFF. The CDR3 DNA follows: TGTGCCAGCAGCCTTCCGGGACAGAGGGTTGAAGCTTTCTTT.

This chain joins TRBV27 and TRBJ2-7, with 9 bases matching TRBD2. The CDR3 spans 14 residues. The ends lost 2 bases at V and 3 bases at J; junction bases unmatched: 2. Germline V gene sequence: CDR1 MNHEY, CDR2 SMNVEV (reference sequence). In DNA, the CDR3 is TGTGCCAGCAGTTTACGACTAGCGGTCTACGAGCAGTACTTC. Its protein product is CASSLRLAVYEQYF.

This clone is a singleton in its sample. The DNA of the CDR3 is TGTGCCAGCAGTTACAAGCCAGGGAATCAGCCCCAGCATTTT. Translation gives CASSYKPGNQPQHF. The chain uses TRBV6-6 and TRBJ1-5, with a possible D match to TRBD1 (5 bases). With 2 bases removed from V and 4 bases from J, the gap between germline ends came to 9 bases. The CDR3 contains 14 residues. Germline V gives CDR1 MNHNY, CDR2 SVGAGI (reference sequence).

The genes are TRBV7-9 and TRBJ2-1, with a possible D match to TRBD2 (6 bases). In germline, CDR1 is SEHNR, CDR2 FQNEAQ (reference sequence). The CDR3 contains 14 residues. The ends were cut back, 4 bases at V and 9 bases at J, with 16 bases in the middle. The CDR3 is CASSSTGGTLEQFF. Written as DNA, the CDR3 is TGTGCCAGCAGCTCCACCGGCGGGACGCTTGAGCAGTTCTTC.

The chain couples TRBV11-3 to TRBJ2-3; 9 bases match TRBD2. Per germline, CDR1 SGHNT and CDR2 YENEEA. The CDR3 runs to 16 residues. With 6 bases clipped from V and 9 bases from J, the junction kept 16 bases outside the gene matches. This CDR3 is CASSYEREDRLDTQYF. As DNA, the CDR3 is TGTGCCAGCAGTTATGAGCGGGAGGACCGATTGGACACGCAGTATTTT. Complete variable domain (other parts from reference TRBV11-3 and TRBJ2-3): EAGVVQSPRYKIIEKKQPVAFWCNPISGHNTLYWYLQNLGQGPELLIRYENEEAVDDSQLPKDRFSAERLKGVDSTLKIQPAELGDSAVYLCASSYEREDRLDTQYFGPGTRLTVL.

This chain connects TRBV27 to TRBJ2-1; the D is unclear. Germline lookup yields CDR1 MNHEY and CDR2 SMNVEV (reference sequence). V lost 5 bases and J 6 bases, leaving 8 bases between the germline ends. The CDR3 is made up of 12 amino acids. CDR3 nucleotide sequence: TGTGCCAGCAGTCTCTTTGGCAATGAGCAGTTCTTC. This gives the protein CASSLFGNEQFF.

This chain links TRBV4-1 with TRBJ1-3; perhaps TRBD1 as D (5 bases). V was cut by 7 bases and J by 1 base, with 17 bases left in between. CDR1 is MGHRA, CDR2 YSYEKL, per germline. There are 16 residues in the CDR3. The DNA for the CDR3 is TGCGCCAGCACCAGGGTAGGGATCGGATCTGGAAACACCATATATTTT. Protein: CASTRVGIGSGNTIYF.

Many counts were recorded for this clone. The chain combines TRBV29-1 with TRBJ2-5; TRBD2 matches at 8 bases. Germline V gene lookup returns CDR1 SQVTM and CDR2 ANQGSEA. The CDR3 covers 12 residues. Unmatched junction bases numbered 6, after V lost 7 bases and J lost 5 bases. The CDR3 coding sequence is TGCAGCGGTGGGACTAGTGGGGAGACCCAGTACTTC. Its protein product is CSGGTSGETQYF.

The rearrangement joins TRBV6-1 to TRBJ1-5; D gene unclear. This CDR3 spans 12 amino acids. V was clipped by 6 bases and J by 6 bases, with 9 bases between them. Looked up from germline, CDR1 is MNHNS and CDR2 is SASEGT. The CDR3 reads CASSRDSQPQHF. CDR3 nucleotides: TGTGCCAGCAGCCGAGATTCTCAGCCCCAGCATTTT.

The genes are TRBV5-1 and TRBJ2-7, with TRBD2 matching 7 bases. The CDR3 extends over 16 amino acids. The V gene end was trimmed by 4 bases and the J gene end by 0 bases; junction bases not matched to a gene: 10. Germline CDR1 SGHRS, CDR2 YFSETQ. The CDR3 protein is CASSLGLGGSSYEQYF. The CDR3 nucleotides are TGCGCCAGCAGCCTGGGGTTGGGAGGGAGCTCCTACGAGCAGTACTTC.

The CDR3 bases are TGTGCCAGCAGCAAAGTTGGGGACACCGGGGAGCTGTTTTTT. Amino acid sequence: CASSKVGDTGELFF. The V gene is TRBV21-1, the J gene TRBJ2-2. TRBV21-1 is given as a pseudogene. The CDR3 spans 14 residues.